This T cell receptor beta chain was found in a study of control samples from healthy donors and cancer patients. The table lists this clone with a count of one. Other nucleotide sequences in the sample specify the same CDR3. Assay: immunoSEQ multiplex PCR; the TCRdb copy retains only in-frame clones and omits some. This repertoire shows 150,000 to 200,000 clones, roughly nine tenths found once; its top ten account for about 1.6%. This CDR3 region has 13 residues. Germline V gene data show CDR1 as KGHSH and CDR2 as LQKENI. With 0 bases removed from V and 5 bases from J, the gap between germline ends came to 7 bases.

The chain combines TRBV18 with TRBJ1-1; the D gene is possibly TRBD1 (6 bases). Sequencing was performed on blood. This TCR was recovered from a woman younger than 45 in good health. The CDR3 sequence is CASSPPGGTEAFF. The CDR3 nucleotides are TGTGCCAGCTCACCACCAGGGGGAACTGAAGCTTTCTTT.